The 22 T cell receptor beta chains presented below share a single source sample, sequenced in a study of tumor and adjacent non-tumor tissue in lung cancer. TCRbeta libraries were built with three rounds of nested PCR, modified from ARM-PCR. TCRdb processed the multiplex PCR reads anew with MiXCR; each CDR3 protein has one entry. Of about 80,000 distinct CDR3 sequences detected, over 55% appear once; the ten largest clones hold around 9.6%. The template was RNA from unsorted bulk tissue. The material sequenced was lung tumor tissue. These TCRs come from a woman aged 40 to 50 with non-small cell lung cancer.

This clonotype turned up a few times. A much larger clone is a single base away; this may be a read error. The rearrangement joins TRBV6-2 or TRBV6-3 to TRBJ1-1; D is unresolved. The CDR3 has 13 residues. V gave up 6 bases and J gave up 3 bases, with 11 bases separating them. The V gene's germline CDR1 is MNHEY and CDR2 SVGEGT. The CDR3 coding sequence is TGTGCCAGCAGCCAAACCGCCTACACTGAAGCTTTCTTT. Translating gives CASSQTAYTEAFF.

This clonotype was picked up one time. This chain joins TRBV4-2 and TRBJ2-1; perhaps TRBD2 as D (5 bases). This CDR3 is built from 13 residues. Trimming took off 8 bases at V and 9 bases at J, with 17 bases between the two ends. Germline-derived CDR1 and CDR2 are LGHNA and YNFKEQ. CDR3 protein: CASGLTGTGEQFF. Written as DNA, the CDR3 is TGTGCCAGCGGGCTAACGGGAACCGGTGAGCAGTTCTTC.

To note about this clonotype: An end of the junction does not agree with germline; a read error may underlie this. This chain joins TRBV11-1 and TRBJ1-1; a weak D match, TRBD1 (6 bases). CDR3 size: 15 residues. The V gene's germline CDR1 is SGHAT and CDR2 FQDESV (reference sequence). The CDR3 DNA reads TGCGCCACCATTCACACCGGGACACGGAGAACTGAAGCTTTCTTT. Amino acid sequence: CATIHTGTRRTEAFF.

With regard to this clonotype: The junction does not match germline at one end; this may be a read error. This rearrangement joins TRBV7-9 to TRBJ1-6; D ambiguous. The germline V gene encodes CDR1 SEHNR and CDR2 FQNEAQ (reference sequence). CDR3 length: 15 residues. The CDR3: CVSRAVAGDNSPLHF. In DNA form, the CDR3 reads TGTGTCAGCCGTGCGGTGGCAGGAGATAATTCACCCCTCCACTTT.

As regards this clonotype: A read error may account for a junction end that differs from germline. V gene TRBV28 combines with J gene TRBJ2-4; either TRBD1 or TRBD2 may fit D (6 bases each). This CDR3 is built from 14 residues. Germline CDR1 and CDR2: MDHEN and SYDVKM. CDR3 loop: CAAGPSGARNIQYF. DNA of the CDR3: TGTGCCGCAGGGCCCTCGGGGGCCAGAAACATTCAGTACTTC.

Ten or more counts support this clonotype. The rearrangement joins TRBV7-9 to TRBJ1-5; D is unresolved. V lost 4 bases and J lost 1, with 8 bases in between. CDR1 and CDR2 from the germline V gene are SEHNR and FQNEAQ (reference sequence). The CDR3 runs to 14 residues. CDR3 loop: CASSSLDSNQPQHF. The CDR3 coding sequence is TGTGCCAGCAGCTCCCTGGACAGCAATCAGCCCCAGCATTTT.

This clonotype came up many times. This chain connects TRBV5-4 to TRBJ1-4; D call uncertain. The V end lost 0 bases, the J end lost 3 bases, and 6 bases lay between the germline ends. The CDR3 has 14 residues. Germline-derived CDR1 and CDR2 are SGHNT and YYREEE (reference sequence). This CDR3 reads CASSLAVANEKLFF. CDR3 sequence (DNA): TGTGCCAGCAGCTTGGCAGTAGCTAATGAAAAACTGTTTTTT.

This chain uses TRBV28 with TRBJ2-1, with TRBD2 as a possible D gene (5 bases). V was clipped by 7 bases and J by 9 bases, with 25 bases between them. The CDR3 has 16 amino acids. Germline V lookup: CDR1 MDHEN, CDR2 SYDVKM. The DNA for the CDR3 is TGTGCCAGCACCTCCAACGGGATAGGACTCTCCAGTGAGCAGTTCTTC. Translated: CASTSNGIGLSSEQFF.

Concerning this clonotype itself: Mismatch with germline at one junction end may stem from a read error. The J gene is TRBJ1-4, the V gene TRBV6-1; the match to TRBD1 covers 11 bases. The CDR3 covers 16 residues. CDR1 and CDR2 (germline): MNHNS, SASEGT. The chain's CDR3 is CTSRRTGGGGSKKLFF. CDR3 DNA sequence: TGTACCAGCAGAAGGACAGGGGGCGGTGGTAGTAAAAAACTGTTTTTT.

About this clonotype: This may stem from a read error, because a much larger clone lies one nucleotide away. V is TRBV5-1 and J is TRBJ1-1, with D perhaps matching TRBD1 (6 bases). From germline, CDR1 is SGHRS and CDR2 YFSETQ. This CDR3 is 13 amino acids long. This CDR3 reads CANSVTGRNEAFF. CDR3 DNA: TGCGCCAACAGCGTGACAGGACGCAATGAAGCTTTCTTT.

This rearrangement joins TRBV2 to TRBJ1-5; the D gene is possibly TRBD1 (5 bases). V shed 4 bases and J shed 5 bases, with 15 bases lying between them. From germline, CDR1 is SNHLY and CDR2 FYNNEI. The CDR3 is made up of 15 amino acids. This chain's CDR3 is CASSARGWGDQPQHF. The CDR3 DNA reads as TGTGCCAGCAGTGCGAGAGGATGGGGCGATCAGCCCCAGCATTTT.

Concerning this clonotype itself: This could be a read error, since a much larger clone is one nucleotide away. V is TRBV5-6 and J is TRBJ2-3; D is unresolved. The CDR3 spans 10 residues. CDR1 is SGHDT and CDR2 is YYEEEE in the germline V gene. The CDR3 DNA reads as TGTGCCAGCAACTTGGGTACGCAGTATTTT. This gives the protein CASNLGTQYF.

Comments on this clonotype: This sequence may be a read error, since a much larger clone differs from it by one base. The chain carries TRBV28 and TRBJ2-3; TRBD2 matches 8 bases. Germline V gene lookup returns CDR1 MDHEN and CDR2 SYDVKM. The CDR3 length is 16 residues. J lost 1 base, V lost 7 bases, and 10 bases had no gene match. CDR3 region: CASTRGGLTGTDTQYF. CDR3 nucleotide sequence: TGTGCCAGCACCCGCGGGGGGCTAACTGGCACAGATACGCAGTATTTT.

As regards this clonotype: One end of the junction fails to match germline, which may point to a read error. The J gene is TRBJ2-2, the V gene TRBV11-3, with D possibly called TRBD1 or TRBD2 (6 bases each). Looked up from germline, CDR1 is SGHNT and CDR2 is YENEEA. The CDR3 has 15 residues. The CDR3 region is CVSSLVEGHTGELSF. The DNA for the CDR3 is TGTGTCAGCAGCTTAGTGGAGGGACACACCGGGGAGCTATCTTTT.

At least ten counts were recorded for this clonotype. The chain couples TRBV4-2 to TRBJ2-7, with a tentative D call TRBD2 (5 bases). CDR3 length: 14 amino acids. Trimming cost V 2 bases and J 5 bases, with 13 bases left between them. The germline V gene has CDR1 LGHNA and CDR2 YNFKEQ. CDR3 DNA: TGTGCCAGCAGCCAACTCGGGGAAGGAAACGAGCAGTACTTC. Protein sequence: CASSQLGEGNEQYF.

About this clonotype itself: A clone one base away is much larger, so this may be a read error. The gene calls are TRBV28 and TRBJ2-1; D is possibly TRBD2 (5 bases). The length of the CDR3 is 15 residues. CDR1 and CDR2 from the germline V gene are MDHEN and SYDVKM. This CDR3 is CASSLGAGAPNEHFF. The CDR3 DNA sequence: TGTGCCAGCAGTTTAGGCGCGGGCGCGCCAAATGAGCACTTCTTC. Supplemented by reference TRBV28 and TRBJ2-1, the full variable domain reads DVKVTQSSRYLVKRTGEKVFLECVQDMDHENMFWYRQDPGLGLRLIYFSYDVKMKEKGDIPEGYSVSREKKERFSLILESASTNQTSMYLCASSLGAGAPNEHFFGPGTRLTVL.

A word on this clonotype: A clone one base away is much larger, so this may be a read error. The chain combines TRBV5-1 with TRBJ2-1; the D gene is possibly TRBD2 (7 bases). This CDR3 is 14 amino acids long. CDR1 is SGHRS and CDR2 is YFSETQ in the germline V gene. With 6 bases removed from V and 5 bases from J, the gap between germline ends came to 15 bases. The CDR3 DNA reads TGCGCCAGCAACTCGGGGGGCCCCAACAATGAGCAGTTCTTC. Protein sequence: CASNSGGPNNEQFF. Full variable domain (missing parts from reference TRBV5-1 and TRBJ2-1): KAGVTQTPRYLIKTRGQQVTLSCSPISGHRSVSWYQQTPGQGLQFLFEYFSETQRNKGNFPGRFSGRQFSNSRSEMNVSTLELGDSALYLCASNSGGPNNEQFFGPGTRLTVL.

About this clonotype itself: A read error may be the cause here, since a much bigger clone is one base away. The rearrangement links TRBV12-3 or TRBV12-4 to TRBJ1-2, with unresolved D. This CDR3 region has 12 residues. The DNA of the CDR3 is TGTGCCAGCAGTTACGGACGGTATGGCCACACCTTC. This gives the protein CASSYGRYGHTF.

This clonotype was recorded many times. This chain links TRBV12-3 or TRBV12-4 with TRBJ1-2, with a weak D call TRBD1 (5 bases). Trimming shortened V by 6 bases and J by 7 bases, and 12 bases separated the two germline ends. CDR3 length equals 12 residues. The CDR3 reads CASSPGQSGYTF. The CDR3 DNA reads TGTGCCAGCAGCCCTGGACAATCTGGCTACACCTTC.

This clonotype was observed a single time. The junction and the germline gene differ at one end; a read error may be behind it. The chain is built from TRBV29-1 and TRBJ2-7; D may be TRBD1 or TRBD2 (6 bases each). CDR1 and CDR2 from the germline V gene are SQVTM and ANQGSEA. The CDR3 spans 16 residues. In nucleotides, the CDR3 is TGCAGCGTTGAAGATCGGTTTACGATGGGGGGCTACGAGCAGTTTTTC. Translating it yields CSVEDRFTMGGYEQFF.

This chain links TRBV11-3 with TRBJ2-1, with a weak D call TRBD2 (6 bases). Trimming cost V 10 bases and J 8 bases, with 21 bases left between them. Germline V lookup: CDR1 SGHNT, CDR2 YENEEA. CDR3 length: 14 residues. The CDR3 loop reads CAISPGLRTDEQFF. As DNA, the CDR3 is TGTGCCATCTCCCCGGGACTGCGGACGGATGAGCAGTTCTTC.

This chain uses TRBV6-6 with TRBJ1-1; D is uncertain. Germline CDR1 is MNHNY and CDR2 is SVGAGI (reference sequence). Trimming stripped 6 bases from V and 6 bases from J, with 14 bases between. The CDR3 covers 13 residues. CDR3 loop: CASSSRSVAEAFF. The CDR3 DNA reads TGTGCCAGCAGCTCCAGGAGTGTCGCTGAAGCTTTCTTT.